This T cell receptor (beta chain) was captured by sequencing in a study of identical twins. Study-level points and caveats: Fewer insertions were carried by abundant cord blood beta clonotypes, but none was seen in memory repertoires.

Template switching, a step in the protocol, added a universal primer site, and cDNA carried unique molecular identifiers. MiXCR was run by TCRdb on the 5' RACE reads, yielding one entry per CDR3 protein. The sample contains about 280,000 distinct CDR3 sequences, more than 6.5% of which appear only once. Among all donors, each was a healthy Caucasian. Germline loops: CDR1 MNHEY, CDR2 SMNVEV (reference sequence). This CDR3 is built from 14 residues. Germline trimming cut 6 bases from V and 0 bases from J; bases unmatched to any gene: 5. In this sample, this clonotype turned up many times. Its antigen is undetermined. These data were also reused for a study on yellow fever vaccine responses in identical twins.

The chain couples TRBV27 to TRBJ2-7; TRBD1 matches 7 bases. The source is a woman younger than 35 in good health. Source material: memory (CD45RO+) T cells sorted from blood. As DNA, the CDR3 is TGTGCCAGCAGCCTGACAGGGACCTCCTACGAGCAGTACTTC. It yields the protein CASSLTGTSYEQYF.